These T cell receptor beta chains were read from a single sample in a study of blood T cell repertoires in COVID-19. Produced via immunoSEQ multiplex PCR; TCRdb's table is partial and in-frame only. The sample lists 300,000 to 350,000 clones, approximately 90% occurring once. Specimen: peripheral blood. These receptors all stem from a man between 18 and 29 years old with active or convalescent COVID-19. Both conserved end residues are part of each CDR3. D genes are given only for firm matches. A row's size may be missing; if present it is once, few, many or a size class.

CDR3 protein: CASSRGTGYNQPQHF
CDR3 DNA: TGTGCCAGCAGTCGCGGGACAGGTTACAATCAGCCCCAGCATTTT
D gene: TRBD1
J gene: TRBJ1-5
V gene: TRBV27
clone size: few

CDR3 protein: CASSLWAGGNQPQHF
CDR3 DNA: TGTGCCAGCAGTTTATGGGCAGGGGGAAATCAGCCCCAGCATTTT
D gene: TRBD1
J gene: TRBJ1-5
V gene: TRBV27
clone size: -

CDR3 protein: CASSSGTGTNTIYF
CDR3 DNA: TGTGCCAGCAGTTCTGGGACAGGGACGAACACCATATATTTT
D gene: TRBD1
J gene: TRBJ1-3
V gene: TRBV6-5
clone size: -

CDR3 protein: CASSSAGREQYF
CDR3 DNA: TGTGCCAGCAGTTCCGCGGGTCGCGAGCAGTACTTC
D gene: -
J gene: TRBJ2-7
V gene: TRBV12-3/TRBV12-4
clone size: -

CDR3 protein: CASSERGWDTEAFF
CDR3 DNA: TGTGCCAGCAGTGAAAGGGGGTGGGACACTGAAGCTTTCTTT
D gene: -
J gene: TRBJ1-1
V gene: TRBV6-1
clone size: -

CDR3 protein: CASSLLSGGEDEQFF
CDR3 DNA: TGTGCCAGCAGCTTATTAAGCGGGGGGGAGGATGAGCAGTTCTTC
D gene: TRBD2
J gene: TRBJ2-1
V gene: TRBV7-2
clone size: -

CDR3 protein: CASSFGQGSLEDYGYTF
CDR3 DNA: TGTGCCAGCAGTTTCGGTCAGGGGTCTTTGGAGGACTATGGCTACACCTTC
D gene: -
J gene: TRBJ1-2
V gene: TRBV28
clone size: -

CDR3 protein: CASALAGGLGEQYF
CDR3 DNA: TGTGCCAGCGCCCTAGCGGGGGGCCTGGGCGAGCAGTACTTC
D gene: TRBD2
J gene: TRBJ2-7
V gene: TRBV28
clone size: -

CDR3 protein: CASSLWTQNTEAFF
CDR3 DNA: TGTGCCAGCAGCCTGTGGACACAGAACACTGAAGCTTTCTTT
D gene: -
J gene: TRBJ1-1
V gene: TRBV5-5
clone size: -

CDR3 protein: CASSFTSGSGEQYF
CDR3 DNA: TGTGCCAGCAGCTTTACTAGCGGGAGTGGCGAGCAGTACTTC
D gene: TRBD2
J gene: TRBJ2-7
V gene: TRBV7-2
clone size: few

CDR3 protein: CASSLSPLYEQYF
CDR3 DNA: TGTGCCAGCAGTTTATCCCCCCTCTACGAGCAGTACTTC
D gene: -
J gene: TRBJ2-7
V gene: TRBV27
clone size: once

CDR3 protein: CASSLGASSYNSPLHF
CDR3 DNA: TGCGCCAGCAGCTTAGGGGCGAGCTCCTATAATTCACCCCTCCACTTT
D gene: -
J gene: TRBJ1-6
V gene: TRBV5-1
clone size: -

CDR3 protein: CASRSPSISVHEQYF
CDR3 DNA: TGTGCCAGCAGGTCCCCGAGTATTAGTGTCCACGAGCAGTACTTC
D gene: -
J gene: TRBJ2-7
V gene: TRBV6-6
clone size: -

CDR3 protein: CSPGFGPSNQPQHF
CDR3 DNA: TGCTCACCCGGTTTCGGTCCTAGCAATCAGCCCCAGCATTTT
D gene: -
J gene: TRBJ1-5
V gene: TRBV23-1
clone size: -

CDR3 protein: CASSISGNPNTEAFF
CDR3 DNA: TGTGCCAGTAGTATTTCAGGAAACCCCAACACTGAAGCTTTCTTT
D gene: -
J gene: TRBJ1-1
V gene: TRBV19
clone size: once

CDR3 protein: CASSYLTGREQFF
CDR3 DNA: TGTGCCAGCAGTTACCTGACAGGAAGAGAGCAGTTCTTC
D gene: -
J gene: TRBJ2-1
V gene: TRBV6-2/TRBV6-3
clone size: -

CDR3 protein: CASSHLGYGYTF
CDR3 DNA: TGCGCCAGCAGCCACCTCGGCTATGGCTACACCTTC
D gene: -
J gene: TRBJ1-2
V gene: TRBV4-1
clone size: -

CDR3 protein: CASRARGTVGELFF
CDR3 DNA: TGTGCCAGCAGGGCCCGCGGGACCGTCGGGGAGCTGTTTTTT
D gene: -
J gene: TRBJ2-2
V gene: TRBV9
clone size: -

CDR3 protein: CASSFVDMAGSPLHF
CDR3 DNA: TGTGCCAGCAGCTTCGTCGACATGGCCGGTTCACCCCTCCACTTT
D gene: -
J gene: TRBJ1-6
V gene: TRBV7-9
clone size: -

CDR3 protein: CASSQNPDTNTEAFF
CDR3 DNA: TGCGCCAGCAGCCAGAACCCGGACACAAACACTGAAGCTTTCTTT
D gene: -
J gene: TRBJ1-1
V gene: TRBV4-3
clone size: -

CDR3 protein: CASSQEGLARSEQYF
CDR3 DNA: TGCGCCAGCAGCCAAGAAGGACTAGCACGGTCCGAGCAGTACTTC
D gene: TRBD2
J gene: TRBJ2-7
V gene: TRBV4-1
clone size: once

CDR3 protein: CASSVGVGGTYEQYF
CDR3 DNA: TGTGCCAGCAGCGTAGGCGTGGGCGGGACCTACGAGCAGTACTTC
D gene: -
J gene: TRBJ2-7
V gene: TRBV9
clone size: few

CDR3 protein: CASSPQWGGISYNEQFF
CDR3 DNA: TGTGCCAGCAGCCCCCAGTGGGGCGGGATAAGCTACAATGAGCAGTTCTTC
D gene: -
J gene: TRBJ2-1
V gene: TRBV3-1/TRBV3-2
clone size: -

CDR3 protein: CASSSDRGSYEQYF
CDR3 DNA: TGTGCCAGTAGTTCAGACCGGGGATCCTACGAGCAGTACTTC
D gene: -
J gene: TRBJ2-7
V gene: TRBV19
clone size: -

CDR3 protein: CASSEHRLNTEAFF
CDR3 DNA: TGTGCCAGCAGTGAGCACAGACTGAACACTGAAGCTTTCTTT
D gene: -
J gene: TRBJ1-1
V gene: TRBV6-1
clone size: -

CDR3 protein: CASGSDTVLYGYTF
CDR3 DNA: TGTGCTAGTGGCTCGGACACGGTATTGTATGGCTACACCTTC
D gene: -
J gene: TRBJ1-2
V gene: TRBV12-5
clone size: -

CDR3 protein: CASSPGYTDTQYF
CDR3 DNA: TGCGCCAGCAGCCCAGGATACACAGATACGCAGTATTTT
D gene: -
J gene: TRBJ2-3
V gene: TRBV4-1
clone size: -

CDR3 protein: CASSQDSANYNEQFF
CDR3 DNA: TGCGCCAGCAGCCAAGACAGCGCCAACTACAATGAGCAGTTCTTC
D gene: -
J gene: TRBJ2-1
V gene: TRBV4-3
clone size: -

CDR3 protein: CSASLAGMVGNEQFF
CDR3 DNA: TGCAGTGCTAGTCTGGCGGGAATGGTAGGCAATGAGCAGTTCTTC
D gene: -
J gene: TRBJ2-1
V gene: TRBV20-1
clone size: -

CDR3 protein: CASSGQGAWSNQPQHF
CDR3 DNA: TGTGCCAGTAGTGGACAGGGGGCATGGAGCAATCAGCCCCAGCATTTT
D gene: TRBD1
J gene: TRBJ1-5
V gene: TRBV19
clone size: -

CDR3 protein: CSVGTSPTYEQYF
CDR3 DNA: TGCAGCGTTGGGACTAGCCCCACCTACGAGCAGTACTTC
D gene: TRBD2
J gene: TRBJ2-7
V gene: TRBV29-1
clone size: -

CDR3 protein: CASSQDGPAVEYF
CDR3 DNA: TGTGCCAGCAGCCAAGATGGGCCGGCAGTTGAGTATTTT
D gene: -
J gene: TRBJ2-3
V gene: TRBV14
clone size: once